The clone carrying this T cell receptor (beta chain) was found a few times. Its antigen remains unknown. The use of a sample-barcoded 5' primer and a J-beta primer mix characterized a second PCR of 7 to 11 cycles. Each cDNA was tagged by a template-switch adaptor containing 12 random nucleotides. Each sample yielded at least 3 million CDR3-containing paired-end reads. TCRdb ran MiXCR on the 5' RACE reads and lists one entry per CDR3 protein. The repertoire holds hundreds of thousands of distinct CDR3 sequences, with roughly 32% as singletons. The sample belongs to a study of blood T cells in healthy people across ages. Study results and caveats: Older individuals had lower TCR beta diversity per million T cells (the decline was roughly linear).

Per sample, at least 5 micrograms of total RNA were extracted. Sequenced input: blood. The sequence derives from a woman older than 75 in good health.

The CDR3, as DNA: TGCGCCAGCAGCCAAGACTTAAACAATTCACCCCTCCACTTT. Residues: CASSQDLNNSPLHF. The V and J genes are TRBV4-3 and TRBJ1-6, with D hard to call. CDR1 is LGHNA, CDR2 YSLEER, per germline. Between the trimmed V and J ends, which lost 0 bases and 7 bases, there was a span of 7 bases. The CDR3 is made up of 14 amino acids.